Listed below are T cell receptor beta chains from one sample, sequenced in a study of OX40 agonist ivuxolimab in advanced cancers. Clones were read by immunoSEQ multiplex PCR, and TCRdb kept only the in-frame ones, dropping some. The sample lists more than 100,000 clones, just over 90% occurring once. The source was CD4+ or CD8+ T cells sorted from blood, collected in a trial of the OX40 agonist ivuxolimab. Receptors originate from an adult with an advanced solid tumor such as melanoma, head and neck, liver or kidney cancer. Each CDR3 is given with its conserved first and last residue. The D gene is left open where the match is weak. Not every row has a clone size; where given, it reads once, few, many or a size class.

NA	TRBJ1-6	NA	TRBV30	TGTGCCTGGAGTGTACGCCGGGACCGAGGGTATAATTCACCCCTCCACTTT	CAWSVRRDRGYNSPLHF
TRBD2	TRBJ2-2	NA	TRBV10-3	TGTGCCACTGTAGGTCTAGCGGGAGCAAACGCGAACACCGGGGAGCTGTTTTTT	CATVGLAGANANTGELFF
NA	TRBJ1-2	NA	TRBV5-6	TGTGCCAGCAGCTTGGGGGCCTTGGGCTATGGCTACACCTTC	CASSLGALGYGYTF
TRBD1	TRBJ1-3	once	TRBV7-7	TGTGCCAGCAGCTCCGGGACAGGGGCTGGAAACACCATATATTTT	CASSSGTGAGNTIYF
TRBD1	TRBJ2-7	NA	TRBV7-2	TGTGCCAGCAGCTTCCAGGGGGCCCACGAGCAGTACTTC	CASSFQGAHEQYF
NA	TRBJ1-5	NA	TRBV11-2	TGTGCCAGCAGCTCCACCAGAGAACAGCCCCAGCATTTT	CASSSTREQPQHF
NA	TRBJ2-7	NA	TRBV28	TGTGCCAGCGACGGAAAAGGGACTGTCTACGAGCAGTACTTC	CASDGKGTVYEQYF
NA	TRBJ2-7	NA	TRBV6-6	TGTGCCAGCAGTTACTCATTTCCCAAGGATCAGCAGTACTTC	CASSYSFPKDQQYF
TRBD1	TRBJ2-3	NA	TRBV28	TGTGCCAGCAGTTCCCCCGGGACAGGGAGCACAGATACGCAGTATTTT	CASSSPGTGSTDTQYF
NA	TRBJ1-2	NA	TRBV7-2	TGTGCCAGCAGCCGACAGTATGGCTACACCTTC	CASSRQYGYTF
NA	TRBJ1-4	NA	TRBV4-1	TGCGCCAGCAGCCAGCTTCGGGCAGGGCGGGAAAAACTGTTTTTT	CASSQLRAGREKLFF
NA	TRBJ2-1	NA	TRBV9	TGTGCCAGCAGCAAAATGGGTTCACATGAGCAGTTCTTC	CASSKMGSHEQFF
TRBD1	TRBJ2-3	NA	TRBV5-1	TGCGCCAGCAGCCCAACAGGGGTCCCTCCAGATACGCAGTATTTT	CASSPTGVPPDTQYF
TRBD2	TRBJ2-2	NA	TRBV18	TGTGCCAGCTCACCAACCCTAGCGGGGTCGACCGGGGAGCTGTTTTTT	CASSPTLAGSTGELFF
NA	TRBJ2-5	once	TRBV7-3	TGTGCCAGCAGCTCCCAGGGAGGCGGCAGGGAGACCCAGTACTTC	CASSSQGGGRETQYF
TRBD1	TRBJ1-1	NA	TRBV7-2	TGTGCCAGCAGCCCCAGACAGGGAATGAACACTGAAGCTTTCTTT	CASSPRQGMNTEAFF
TRBD2	TRBJ2-3	NA	TRBV29-1	TGCAGCGACGGACTAGTGGGCACAGATACGCAGTATTTT	CSDGLVGTDTQYF
TRBD2	TRBJ2-3	NA	TRBV4-3	TGCGCCAGCAGCCAAGAACCCTCTAGCGGGAGCTGGTGGGGGGATACGCAGTATTTT	CASSQEPSSGSWWGDTQYF
NA	TRBJ1-1	NA	TRBV4-3	TGCGCCAGCAGCCAGGTTGATACTGTCGCTGAAGCTTTCTTT	CASSQVDTVAEAFF
NA	TRBJ2-2	NA	TRBV6-4	TGTGCCAGCAGGCGGGGCGCCGGGGAGCTGTTTTTT	CASRRGAGELFF
TRBD1	TRBJ1-2	NA	TRBV18	TGTGCCAGCTCACCTGGCGGACAGGGGGACTACGGCTATGGCTACACCTTC	CASSPGGQGDYGYGYTF
TRBD1	TRBJ1-1	NA	TRBV4-3	TGCGCCAGCAGCCACCCGGACAGGGAGAACACTGAAGCTTTCTTT	CASSHPDRENTEAFF
NA	TRBJ2-1	NA	TRBV25-1	TGTGCCAGCAGTCCGGGCAGCGGAACTTACAATGAGCAGTTCTTC	CASSPGSGTYNEQFF
TRBD2	TRBJ2-3	once	TRBV4-1	TGCGCCAGCAGTCTCCGGACTAGCGTAACAGATACGCAGTATTTT	CASSLRTSVTDTQYF
NA	TRBJ1-1	NA	TRBV19	TGTGCCAGTAGTAGGGACGGTCCTGAAGCTTTCTTT	CASSRDGPEAFF
NA	TRBJ2-7	NA	TRBV28	TGTGCCAGCAGTTTCCCCCGTATCGAAGGACTCGAGCAGTACTTC	CASSFPRIEGLEQYF
NA	TRBJ1-6	NA	TRBV4-3	TGCGCCAGCAGCCAATGGGTTTCATCACCCCTCCACTTT	CASSQWVSSPLHF
NA	TRBJ2-3	NA	TRBV30	TGTGCCTGGGGGACCAGGGAACCGACAGATACGCAGTATTTT	CAWGTREPTDTQYF